Listed below are T cell receptor beta chains from one sample, sequenced in a study of T cell responses to AZD1222 COVID-19 vaccine. The table came from immunoSEQ multiplex PCR; TCRdb's copy has only in-frame clones and leaves some out. Among around 150,000 clones, about 91% were seen once, and the ten largest hold approximately 3.1%. Specimen: peripheral blood, collected on day 0 of MenACWY control vaccination. These receptors were collected from an adult in good health. Both conserved end residues are part of each CDR3. D genes are given only for firm matches. Some rows mark clone size as missing; the rest say once, few, many or name a class of expanded clone.

clone_size	cdr3_length	j_call	v_call	d_call	cdr3_aa	cdr3_nt
few	13	TRBJ2-7	TRBV21-1	.	CASSSNRVHEQYF	TGTGCCAGCAGCTCTAACAGGGTCCACGAGCAGTACTTC
.	16	TRBJ1-2	TRBV4-3	.	CASSQDPGTDNYGYTF	TGCGCCAGCAGCCAAGATCCCGGGACTGATAACTATGGCTACACCTTC
.	12	TRBJ2-2	TRBV30	.	CAWSVWPGELFF	TGTGCCTGGAGTGTCTGGCCCGGGGAGCTGTTTTTT
once	15	TRBJ2-3	TRBV6-2/TRBV6-3	TRBD2	CASSPGLAGTDTQYF	TGTGCCAGCAGCCCTGGACTAGCGGGCACAGATACGCAGTATTTT
.	16	TRBJ1-1	TRBV4-3	.	CASSPRGGRADTEAFF	TGCGCCAGCAGCCCCCGCGGGGGGAGGGCGGACACTGAAGCTTTCTTT
few	13	TRBJ1-2	TRBV29-1	.	CSAYGTTEDGYTF	TGCAGCGCATACGGGACGACGGAGGATGGCTACACCTTC
.	16	TRBJ2-1	TRBV7-2	TRBD1	CASRPGRDRGYNEQFF	TGTGCCAGCAGACCGGGTCGGGACAGGGGATACAATGAGCAGTTCTTC
.	16	TRBJ2-1	TRBV3-1/TRBV3-2	TRBD2	CASSPLAGRPTNEQFF	TGTGCCAGCAGCCCATTAGCGGGAAGGCCTACAAATGAGCAGTTCTTC
.	16	TRBJ2-1	TRBV3-1/TRBV3-2	TRBD2	CASSLHLTSGDNEQFF	TGTGCCAGCAGCCTACATCTGACTAGCGGGGATAATGAGCAGTTCTTC
.	16	TRBJ2-7	TRBV14	TRBD2	CASSPRILAGGGKQYF	TGTGCCAGCAGCCCACGTATTTTAGCGGGAGGCGGTAAGCAGTACTTC
.	12	TRBJ1-2	TRBV5-6	.	CASSLRGWGYTF	TGTGCCAGCAGCTTGAGGGGATGGGGCTACACCTTC
.	16	TRBJ1-4	TRBV25-1	.	CASSESAVPTHEKLFF	TGTGCCAGCAGTGAATCTGCAGTTCCGACTCATGAAAAACTGTTTTTT
.	12	TRBJ1-1	TRBV6-6	.	CASRQGNTEAFF	TGTGCCAGCAGGCAGGGGAACACTGAAGCTTTCTTT
.	13	TRBJ2-3	TRBV23-1	.	CASSPAFTDTQYF	TGCGCCAGCAGTCCGGCGTTCACAGATACGCAGTATTTT
.	14	TRBJ1-1	TRBV15	.	CATNLRAGNTEAFF	TGTGCCACCAACCTAAGGGCAGGGAACACTGAAGCTTTCTTT
.	12	TRBJ2-2	TRBV4-1	.	CASSRTPGELFF	TGCGCCAGCAGCCGAACACCCGGGGAGCTGTTTTTT
.	14	TRBJ1-4	TRBV30	.	CAWGRPPVHEKLFF	TGTGCCTGGGGTCGGCCTCCGGTGCATGAAAAACTGTTTTTT
.	14	TRBJ2-3	TRBV24-1	TRBD1	CATSDFQTGGTQYF	TGTGCCACCAGTGATTTTCAGACAGGGGGTACGCAGTATTTT
once	16	TRBJ1-2	TRBV10-3	TRBD1	CAITPGQGVANYGYTF	TGTGCCATCACCCCGGGACAGGGGGTTGCTAACTATGGCTACACCTTC
.	16	TRBJ1-5	TRBV19	.	CASSTLRGGPNQPQHF	TGTGCCAGTAGTACCCTTCGGGGGGGCCCGAATCAGCCCCAGCATTTT
.	12	TRBJ1-1	TRBV7-9	.	CASSLVRTEAFF	TGTGCCAGCAGCTTAGTTAGAACTGAAGCTTTCTTT
.	14	TRBJ2-5	TRBV7-2	.	CASSRWGAQETQYF	TGTGCCAGCAGCCGTTGGGGGGCCCAAGAGACCCAGTACTTC
.	16	TRBJ2-3	TRBV7-2	TRBD2	CASSLLAGTGTDTQYF	TGTGCCAGCAGCTTACTAGCGGGGACGGGCACAGATACGCAGTATTTT
once	15	TRBJ2-7	TRBV5-6	.	CASSFLDTSSYEQYF	TGTGCCAGCAGCTTTTTAGACACGAGCTCCTACGAGCAGTACTTC
.	13	TRBJ1-1	TRBV6-4	.	CASSAEWGTEAFF	TGTGCCAGCAGTGCGGAATGGGGCACTGAAGCTTTCTTT
.	13	TRBJ1-2	TRBV29-1	TRBD1	CSVPLRQGYGYTF	TGCAGCGTGCCCCTTCGACAGGGTTATGGCTACACCTTC
.	13	TRBJ2-7	TRBV9	.	CASSVRGNYEQYF	TGTGCCAGCAGCGTACGCGGTAACTACGAGCAGTACTTC
.	12	TRBJ1-1	TRBV2	.	CASRDQGSEAFF	TGTGCCAGCAGAGACCAGGGCTCTGAAGCTTTCTTT
.	14	TRBJ1-5	TRBV7-2	.	CASSPLGAYQPQHF	TGTGCCAGCAGCCCCCTAGGGGCATATCAGCCCCAGCATTTT
.	15	TRBJ2-5	TRBV27	TRBD1	CASSLADRGLETQYF	TGTGCCAGCAGTTTAGCGGACAGGGGGTTAGAGACCCAGTACTTC
.	15	TRBJ1-2	TRBV15	.	CATSRVAQGSYGYTF	TGTGCCACCAGCAGAGTCGCCCAGGGAAGCTATGGCTACACCTTC
.	15	TRBJ2-2	TRBV7-9	.	CASTFAGIGTGELFF	TGTGCCAGCACCTTTGCAGGAATCGGCACCGGGGAGCTGTTTTTT
.	18	TRBJ1-1	TRBV7-2	TRBD1	CASSFRAGQGFMNTEAFF	TGTGCCAGCAGTTTCCGTGCGGGACAGGGCTTCATGAACACTGAAGCTTTCTTT
.	13	TRBJ2-5	TRBV7-7	.	CASSSRVGETQYF	TGTGCTAGCAGCTCCCGGGTGGGAGAGACCCAGTACTTC
.	13	TRBJ2-5	TRBV4-3	.	CASSQDREETQYF	TGCGCCAGCAGCCAAGACAGGGAAGAGACCCAGTACTTC